The next 15 T cell receptor beta chains were all read from a single sample in a study of T cells in localized non-small cell lung cancer. Assay used: immunoSEQ multiplex PCR; TCRdb lists only in-frame clones, some missing. The data contain 45,000 to 60,000 clones, 86% of them seen just once; the ten biggest clones take up 2.5%. The sequences come from PBMCs, collected before any cancer treatment. The source is a man aged 40 to 69 with stage II lung adenocarcinoma.

The chain has TRBV19 and TRBJ2-4; D is perhaps TRBD2 (6 bases). The CDR3 is 16 amino acids. Germline CDR1 and CDR2: LNHDA and SQIVND (reference sequence). Between the trimmed V and J ends, which lost 0 bases and 4 bases, there was a span of 13 bases. CDR3 loop: CASSIEGRGRKNIQYF. In nucleotides, the CDR3 is TGTGCCAGTAGTATAGAGGGGCGGGGCCGTAAAAACATTCAGTACTTC.

This chain connects TRBV5-6 to TRBJ1-1; D ambiguous. CDR1 is SGHDT and CDR2 is YYEEEE in the germline V gene. This CDR3 contains 13 residues. Trimming shortened V by 4 bases and J by 2 bases, and 9 bases separated the two germline ends. The CDR3 is CASSLGLNTEAFF. CDR3 DNA: TGTGCCAGCAGCCTCGGACTCAACACTGAAGCTTTCTTT.

This clone is a singleton in its sample. The J gene is TRBJ1-1, the V gene TRBV5-4; D remains ambiguous. V was cut by 6 bases and J by 2 bases, with 14 bases left in between. Germline CDR1 SGHNT, CDR2 YYREEE (reference sequence). This CDR3 has 14 residues. Here the CDR3 reads CASNRRETNTEAFF. The CDR3 DNA is TGTGCCAGCAACAGAAGGGAGACAAACACTGAAGCTTTCTTT.

This clone appeared a single time. The chain uses TRBV5-6 and TRBJ2-7, with D perhaps TRBD2 (5 bases). V lost 5 bases to trimming and J lost 6 bases, with 12 bases between them. This CDR3 has 12 amino acids. Looked up from germline, CDR1 is SGHDT and CDR2 is YYEEEE. Here the CDR3 reads CASSRGSGEQYF. In nucleotides, the CDR3 is TGTGCCAGCAGTAGAGGGTCGGGCGAGCAGTACTTC.

The chain joins TRBV7-2 to TRBJ2-5; 8 positions agree with TRBD1. The CDR3 is made up of 14 amino acids. Germline-derived CDR1 and CDR2 are SGHTA and FQGNSA. Unmatched junction bases numbered 3, after V lost 3 bases and J lost 3 bases. The CDR3 sequence: CASSFLTGEETQYF. The CDR3 DNA reads as TGTGCCAGCAGCTTTCTGACAGGGGAAGAGACCCAGTACTTC.

This clone was seen only a few times. The genes are TRBV11-3 and TRBJ2-1, with D uncertain. Germline values: CDR1 SGHNT, CDR2 YENEEA. The CDR3 is 12 amino acids. V lost 5 bases and J 8 bases, leaving 10 bases between the germline ends. In nucleotides, the CDR3 is TGTGCCAGCAGCATCTACCGGGATGAGCAGTTCTTC. Encoded protein: CASSIYRDEQFF.

The chain joins TRBV19 to TRBJ1-4; 10 bases fit TRBD1. The CDR3 sequence is 15 residues long. J was trimmed by 8 bases and V by 3 bases; bases with no gene match: 6. Germline V CDR1 and CDR2: LNHDA, SQIVND (reference sequence). The CDR3 region is CASSIGTGVGEKLFF. DNA of the CDR3: TGTGCCAGTAGTATCGGGACAGGGGTAGGGGAAAAACTGTTTTTT.

The chain's CDR3 is CASSAGREVYGYTF. Here the CDR3 DNA reads TGTGCCAGCAGTGCGGGCAGGGAGGTCTATGGCTACACCTTC. The J gene is TRBJ1-2, the V gene TRBV6-1; D is perhaps TRBD1 (5 bases). The CDR3 length is 14 residues. With 4 bases removed from V and 4 bases from J, the gap between germline ends came to 13 bases. Germline loops: CDR1 MNHNS, CDR2 SASEGT.

The genes are TRBV5-6 and TRBJ2-1, with 7 positions matching TRBD2. The CDR3 loop spans 15 amino acids. Germline V lookup: CDR1 SGHDT, CDR2 YYEEEE. Losses at the gene ends were 2 bases for V and 4 bases for J; bases not matched to a gene: 6. The CDR3 DNA follows: TGTGCCAGCAGCTTTGAAGCGGGGTCATACAATGAGCAGTTCTTC. It yields the protein CASSFEAGSYNEQFF.

DNA of the CDR3: TGTGCCAGCAGCTTAGACGGGGGCGCGCAGTATTTT. Translated: CASSLDGGAQYF. J is TRBJ2-3 and V is TRBV7-9, with D possibly being TRBD1 or TRBD2 (6 bases each). Germline CDR1 SEHNR, CDR2 FQNEAQ (reference sequence). The CDR3 has 12 amino acids. V was pared by 1 base and J by 10 bases, with 9 bases between.

V is TRBV5-5 and J is TRBJ1-3; D is perhaps TRBD1 (5 bases). The V gene lost 1 base and the J gene lost 1 base, with 15 bases spanning the gap. Germline V gene lookup returns CDR1 SGHKS and CDR2 YYEKEE (reference sequence). This CDR3 region has 17 residues. The CDR3 sequence: CASSLYGGASSGNTIYF. The CDR3 DNA follows: TGTGCCAGCAGCTTGTATGGGGGTGCCTCTTCTGGAAACACCATATATTTT.

The chain recombines TRBV25-1 with TRBJ1-4, with 7 bases fitting TRBD1. The V gene end was trimmed by 1 base and the J gene end by 3 bases; junction bases not matched to a gene: 2. The CDR3 spans 15 residues. Germline CDR1 reads MGHDK; CDR2 reads SYGVNS. In DNA, the CDR3 is TGTGCCAGCAGTGAATCTGGGACAGCTAATGAAAAACTGTTTTTT. It is translated as CASSESGTANEKLFF. Full variable domain (rest looked up from reference TRBV25-1 and TRBJ1-4): EADIYQTPRYLVIGTGKKITLECSQTMGHDKMYWYQQDPGMELHLIHYSYGVNSTEKGDLSSESTVSRIRTEHFPLTLESARPSHTSQYLCASSESGTANEKLFFGSGTQLSVL.

The gene calls are TRBV28 and TRBJ1-5, with TRBD1 identical over 9 bases. This CDR3 comprises 15 residues. Germline lookup yields CDR1 MDHEN and CDR2 SYDVKM. V was clipped by 2 bases and J by 6 bases; unmatched bases: 5. The CDR3 loop reads CASSLPDRGFQPQHF. Here the CDR3 DNA reads TGTGCCAGCAGTTTACCGGACAGGGGTTTTCAGCCCCAGCATTTT. Full variable domain (outside the CDR3, taken from reference TRBV28 and TRBJ1-5): DVKVTQSSRYLVKRTGEKVFLECVQDMDHENMFWYRQDPGLGLRLIYFSYDVKMKEKGDIPEGYSVSREKKERFSLILESASTNQTSMYLCASSLPDRGFQPQHFGDGTRLSIL.

V and J are TRBV6-1 and TRBJ1-2; D gene uncertain. The V end lost 2 bases, the J end lost 4 bases, and 11 bases lay between the germline ends. CDR1 is MNHNS, CDR2 SASEGT, per germline. This CDR3 region has 14 residues. The CDR3 DNA reads as TGTGCCAGCAGTGAACTAGGAGGCTCCTATGGCTACACCTTC. It encodes CASSELGGSYGYTF.

The chain links TRBV19 to TRBJ2-3; D is undetermined. V was trimmed by 4 bases and J by 4 bases, leaving 12 bases between them. The CDR3 consists of 14 residues. Germline V lookup: CDR1 LNHDA, CDR2 SQIVND (reference sequence). In nucleotides, the CDR3 is TGTGCCAGTAGTAGGCAGATTAACGCAGATACGCAGTATTTT. Protein sequence: CASSRQINADTQYF.